One T cell receptor beta chain is described in this entry. This record belongs to a study of blood T cell repertoires in COVID-19. For the study at large: The United States, Italy and Spain were the sources of the acute and convalescent COVID-19 samples.

The CDR3 has 14 residues. The germline CDR1 and CDR2 sequences are KGHDR and SFDVKD. Unmatched junction bases numbered 3, after V lost 4 bases and J lost 2 bases. Per the original data handling: By means of reference gene primer amplification, nucleated cell counts were estimated. TCRdb's copy holds only in-frame clones and misses some; the assay was immunoSEQ multiplex PCR. The V and J calls and clone size were taken over from that table, and D and trimming were inferred from the DNA. In the table there are roughly 100,000 clones, 84% of which are singletons. The receptor was isolated from a human donor in a cohort sampled during active COVID-19. The chain recombines TRBV24-1 with TRBJ1-2; 7 nucleotides match TRBD1. Sequencing was performed on peripheral blood. The CDR3 loop reads CATSDDRANYGYTF. The CDR3 DNA reads TGTGCCACCAGTGACGACAGGGCCAACTATGGCTACACCTTC.